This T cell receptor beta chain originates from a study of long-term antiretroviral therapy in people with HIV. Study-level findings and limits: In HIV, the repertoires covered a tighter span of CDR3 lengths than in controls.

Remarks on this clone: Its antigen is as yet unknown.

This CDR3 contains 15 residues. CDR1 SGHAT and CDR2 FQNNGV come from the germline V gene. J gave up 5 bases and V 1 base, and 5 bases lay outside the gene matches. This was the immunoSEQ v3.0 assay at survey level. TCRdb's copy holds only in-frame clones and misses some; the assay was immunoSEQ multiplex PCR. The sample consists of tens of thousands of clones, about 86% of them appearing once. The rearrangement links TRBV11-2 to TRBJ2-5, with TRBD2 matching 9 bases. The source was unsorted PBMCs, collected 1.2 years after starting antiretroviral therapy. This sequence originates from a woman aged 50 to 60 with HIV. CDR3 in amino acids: CASSLAAGGRETQYF. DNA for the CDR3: TGTGCCAGCAGCTTAGCGGCGGGGGGGCGGGAGACCCAGTACTTC. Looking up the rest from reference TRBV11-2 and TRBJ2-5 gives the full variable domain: EAGVAQSPRYKIIEKRQSVAFWCNPISGHATLYWYQQILGQGPKLLIQFQNNGVVDDSQLPKDRFSAERLKGVDSTLKIQPAKLEDSAVYLCASSLAAGGRETQYFGPGTRLLVL.